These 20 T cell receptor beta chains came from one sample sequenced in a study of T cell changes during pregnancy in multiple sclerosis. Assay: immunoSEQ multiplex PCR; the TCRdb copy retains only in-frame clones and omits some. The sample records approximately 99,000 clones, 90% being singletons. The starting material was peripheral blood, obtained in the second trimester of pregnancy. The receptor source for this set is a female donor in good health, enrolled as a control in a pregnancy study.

CDR3 sequence reads: CASSFQGLAGHSYEQYF. The DNA for the CDR3 is TGTGCCAGCAGTTTCCAGGGACTAGCGGGGCACTCCTACGAGCAGTACTTC. This rearrangement joins TRBV28 to TRBJ2-7, with 13 nucleotides matching TRBD2. CDR3 length: 17 residues. With V trimmed by 3 bases and J by 0 bases, 5 bases remained unmatched. Germline V gene sequence: CDR1 MDHEN, CDR2 SYDVKM. The full variable domain, in which reference TRBV28 and TRBJ2-7 provide the parts outside the CDR3, is DVKVTQSSRYLVKRTGEKVFLECVQDMDHENMFWYRQDPGLGLRLIYFSYDVKMKEKGDIPEGYSVSREKKERFSLILESASTNQTSMYLCASSFQGLAGHSYEQYFGPGTRLTVT.

CDR3 nucleotides: TGTGCCAGCAGCTTAGGACAGGGACAAAGCAATGAGCAGTTCTTC. The encoded protein is CASSLGQGQSNEQFF. V and J are TRBV7-9 and TRBJ2-1; TRBD1 matches at 7 bases. J gave up 6 bases and V 1 base, and 6 bases lay outside the gene matches. This CDR3 region has 15 residues. Germline V CDR1 and CDR2: SEHNR, FQNEAQ (reference sequence).

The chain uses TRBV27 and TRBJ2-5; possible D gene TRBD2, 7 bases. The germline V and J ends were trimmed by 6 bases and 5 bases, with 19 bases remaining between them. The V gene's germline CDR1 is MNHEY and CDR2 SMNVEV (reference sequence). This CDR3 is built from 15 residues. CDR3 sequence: CASSFRGGGGETQYF. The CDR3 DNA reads TGTGCCAGCAGCTTTAGGGGCGGGGGCGGGGAGACCCAGTACTTC.

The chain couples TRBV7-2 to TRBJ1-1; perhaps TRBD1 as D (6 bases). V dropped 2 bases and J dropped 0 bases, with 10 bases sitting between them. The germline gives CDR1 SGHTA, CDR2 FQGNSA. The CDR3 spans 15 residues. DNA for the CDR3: TGTGCCAGCAGCTTAAAAGGGGGATTGAACACTGAAGCTTTCTTT. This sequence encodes CASSLKGGLNTEAFF.

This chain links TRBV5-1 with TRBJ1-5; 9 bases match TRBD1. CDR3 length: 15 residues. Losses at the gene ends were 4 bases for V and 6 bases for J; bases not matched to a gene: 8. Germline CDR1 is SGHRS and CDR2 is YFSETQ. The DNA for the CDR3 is TGCGCCAGCAGCCCCCGGACAGGGGATGGTCAGCCCCAGCATTTT. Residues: CASSPRTGDGQPQHF.

CDR3 nucleotides: TGTGCCAGCAGCTTGGCGACAGGCAAAGAGACCCAGTACTTC. Protein sequence: CASSLATGKETQYF. This chain links TRBV5-5 with TRBJ2-5; D is possibly TRBD1 (6 bases). V gave up 0 bases and J gave up 3 bases, with 9 bases separating them. The CDR3 is 14 amino acids. Germline V lookup: CDR1 SGHKS, CDR2 YYEKEE (reference sequence).

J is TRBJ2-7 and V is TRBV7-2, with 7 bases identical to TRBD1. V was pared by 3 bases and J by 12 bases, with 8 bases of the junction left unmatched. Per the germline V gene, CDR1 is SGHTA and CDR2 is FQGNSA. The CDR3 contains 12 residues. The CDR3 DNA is TGTGCCAGCAGCTTCGGGACAGACCAAGGGTACTTC. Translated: CASSFGTDQGYF.

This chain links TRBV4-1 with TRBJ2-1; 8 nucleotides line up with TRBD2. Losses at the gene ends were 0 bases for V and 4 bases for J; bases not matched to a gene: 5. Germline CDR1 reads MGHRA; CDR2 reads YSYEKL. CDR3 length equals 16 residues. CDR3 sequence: CASSQESSGLYNEQFF. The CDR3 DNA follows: TGCGCCAGCAGCCAAGAATCTAGCGGGCTTTACAATGAGCAGTTCTTC.

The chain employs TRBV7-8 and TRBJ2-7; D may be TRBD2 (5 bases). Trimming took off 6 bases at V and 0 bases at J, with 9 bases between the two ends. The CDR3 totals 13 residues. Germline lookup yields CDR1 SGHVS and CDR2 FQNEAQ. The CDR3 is CASSRGGSYEQYF. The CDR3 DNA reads TGTGCCAGCAGTCGGGGTGGCTCCTACGAGCAGTACTTC.

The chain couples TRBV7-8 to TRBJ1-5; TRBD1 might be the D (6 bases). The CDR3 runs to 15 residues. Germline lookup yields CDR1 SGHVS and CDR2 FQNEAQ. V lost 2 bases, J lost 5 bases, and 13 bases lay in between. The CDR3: CASSLLQGNYQPQHF. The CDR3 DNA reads TGTGCCAGCAGCTTACTCCAGGGGAATTATCAGCCCCAGCATTTT.

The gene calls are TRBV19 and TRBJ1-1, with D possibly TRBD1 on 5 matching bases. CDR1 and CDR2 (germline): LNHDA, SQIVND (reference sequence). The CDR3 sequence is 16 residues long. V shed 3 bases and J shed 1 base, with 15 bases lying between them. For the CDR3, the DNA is TGTGCCAGTAGTATGGGGGGGTTCGGTAAGAACACTGAAGCTTTCTTT. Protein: CASSMGGFGKNTEAFF.

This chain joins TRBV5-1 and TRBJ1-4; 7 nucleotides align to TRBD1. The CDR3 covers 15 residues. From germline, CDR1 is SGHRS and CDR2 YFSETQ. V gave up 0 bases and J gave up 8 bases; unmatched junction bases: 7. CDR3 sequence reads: CASSLGRGRGEKLFF. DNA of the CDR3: TGCGCCAGCAGCTTGGGTAGGGGGCGCGGGGAAAAACTGTTTTTT.

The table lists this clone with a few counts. CDR3: CASTWTGNGGQPQHF. CDR3 nucleotides: TGTGCCAGTACTTGGACAGGGAATGGGGGGCAGCCCCAGCATTTT. The V call is TRBV19, the J call TRBJ1-5; 8 nucleotides line up with TRBD1. Germline CDR1 reads LNHDA; CDR2 reads SQIVND (reference sequence). The CDR3 is 15 residues long. After removal of 7 bases from V and 7 bases from J, the junction contained 12 bases not matched to a gene.

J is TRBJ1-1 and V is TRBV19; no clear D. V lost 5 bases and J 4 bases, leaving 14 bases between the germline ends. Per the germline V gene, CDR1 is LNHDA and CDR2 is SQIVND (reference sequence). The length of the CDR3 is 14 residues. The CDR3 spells CASSAAGGGTEAFF. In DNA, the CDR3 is TGTGCCAGTAGTGCCGCGGGTGGAGGCACTGAAGCTTTCTTT.

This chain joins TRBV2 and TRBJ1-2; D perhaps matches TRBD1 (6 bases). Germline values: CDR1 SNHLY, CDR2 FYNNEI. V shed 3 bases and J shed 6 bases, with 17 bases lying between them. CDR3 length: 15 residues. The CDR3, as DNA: TGTGCCAGCAGTGACGGACAGAGCAGGGATAATGGCTACACCTTC. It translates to CASSDGQSRDNGYTF.

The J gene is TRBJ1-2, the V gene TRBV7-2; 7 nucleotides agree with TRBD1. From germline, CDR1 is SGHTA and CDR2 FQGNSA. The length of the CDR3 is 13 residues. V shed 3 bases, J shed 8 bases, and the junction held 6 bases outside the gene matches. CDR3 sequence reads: CASSFDRDGGYTF. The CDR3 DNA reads TGTGCCAGCAGCTTCGACAGGGATGGAGGCTACACCTTC.

The CDR3 protein is CASSVRPASGSYEQYF. The CDR3 DNA reads as TGTGCCAGTAGTGTCCGCCCGGCTAGCGGGAGCTACGAGCAGTACTTC. The chain has TRBV19 and TRBJ2-7; 10 nucleotides match TRBD2. Germline loops: CDR1 LNHDA, CDR2 SQIVND (reference sequence). There are 16 residues in the CDR3. Unmatched junction bases numbered 10, after V lost 5 bases and J lost 3 bases.

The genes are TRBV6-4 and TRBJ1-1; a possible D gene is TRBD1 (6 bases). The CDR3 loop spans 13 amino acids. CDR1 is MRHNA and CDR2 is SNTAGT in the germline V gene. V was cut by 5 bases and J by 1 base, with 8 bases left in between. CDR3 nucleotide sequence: TGTGCCAGCAGTAGACAGGCGAACACTGAAGCTTTCTTT. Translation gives CASSRQANTEAFF.

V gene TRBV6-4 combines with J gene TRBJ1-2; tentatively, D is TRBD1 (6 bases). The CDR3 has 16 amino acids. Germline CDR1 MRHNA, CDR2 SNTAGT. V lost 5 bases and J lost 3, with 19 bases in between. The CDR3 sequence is CASSLRGSPTYYGYTF. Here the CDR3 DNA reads TGTGCCAGCAGTCTAAGGGGGAGCCCTACTTACTATGGCTACACCTTC.

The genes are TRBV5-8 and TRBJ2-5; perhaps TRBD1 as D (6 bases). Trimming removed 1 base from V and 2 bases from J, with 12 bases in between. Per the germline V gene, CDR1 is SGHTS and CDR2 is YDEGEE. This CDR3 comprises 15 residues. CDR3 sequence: CASSLTGMAQETQYF. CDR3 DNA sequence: TGTGCCAGCAGCTTGACAGGGATGGCGCAAGAGACCCAGTACTTC.